This T cell receptor (beta chain) was observed in a study of T cell changes during pregnancy in multiple sclerosis. Sequencing used immunoSEQ multiplex PCR; TCRdb keeps in-frame clones, though not all of them. The data show around 40,000 clones, nearly 90% seen once. Trimming removed 6 bases from V and 2 bases from J, with 11 bases in between. Germline V gene data show CDR1 as MGHDK and CDR2 as SYGVNS. The CDR3 sequence is 13 residues long. The table lists this clone with a count of one. V is TRBV25-1 and J is TRBJ2-7; D may be TRBD1 (6 bases). This clonotype was sampled from a female donor with multiple sclerosis, enrolled in a pregnancy study. The sequences come from CD4+ T cells from peripheral blood mononuclear cells, collected in the first trimester of pregnancy. The CDR3 sequence: CASRSQGTYEQYF. The CDR3 nucleotides read TGTGCCAGCAGGTCCCAGGGGACCTACGAGCAGTACTTC.